Each of the 6 T cell receptor beta chains below was sequenced from the same sample in a study of blood T cell repertoires in COVID-19. Repertoires were generated with immunoSEQ multiplex PCR, while TCRdb's copy carries only in-frame clones and drops some. The table lists 150,000 or so clones, 70% to 85% of them singletons. Sequencing used PBMCs or T cells enriched from blood (not recorded which). The receptor source for this set is a middle-aged man who had recovered from COVID-19.

This chain joins TRBV7-9 and TRBJ1-1; tentative D call: TRBD1 (5 bases). CDR1 is SEHNR and CDR2 is FQNEAQ in the germline V gene (reference sequence). The CDR3 is 13 residues long. Trimming pared 5 bases from V and 8 bases from J, leaving 15 bases between. The CDR3 spells CASSNTPRGEAFF. DNA for the CDR3: TGTGCCAGCAGCAACACCCCCCGGGGGGAAGCTTTCTTT.

The V and J genes are TRBV11-1 and TRBJ1-1; TRBD1 might be the D (5 bases). In germline, CDR1 is SGHAT, CDR2 FQDESV (reference sequence). With 5 bases removed from V and 3 bases from J, the gap between germline ends came to 19 bases. The CDR3 spans 16 residues. CDR3: CASSTPSGQAHTEAFF. For the CDR3, the DNA is TGTGCCAGCAGCACACCCTCCGGACAAGCCCACACTGAAGCTTTCTTT.

This clone was counted a few times. The rearrangement links TRBV6-5 to TRBJ2-1; 8 bases fit TRBD1. V was clipped by 6 bases and J by 7 bases; unmatched bases: 8. Germline V gene data show CDR1 as MNHEY and CDR2 as SVGAGI. The CDR3 sequence is 14 residues long. CDR3 in DNA: TGTGCCAGCAGCAACCCGGGACAGGAGAATGAGCAGTTCTTC. This codes for CASSNPGQENEQFF.

This clone was seen ten or more times. The chain joins TRBV29-1 to TRBJ1-2; D is undetermined. Germline CDR1 and CDR2: SQVTM and ANQGSEA. V gave up 2 bases and J gave up 1 base, with 5 bases separating them. CDR3 length equals 12 residues. CDR3 DNA sequence: TGCAGCGTTGAACGTAGTAACTATGGCTACACCTTC. It yields the protein CSVERSNYGYTF.

In DNA form, the CDR3 reads TGTGCCAGCAGTTCCTACAGGGGCCTCGGACGGAACACTGAAGCTTTCTTT. This codes for CASSSYRGLGRNTEAFF. The chain is built from TRBV27 and TRBJ1-1, with 7 bases fitting TRBD1. In germline, CDR1 is MNHEY, CDR2 SMNVEV (reference sequence). There are 17 residues in the CDR3. V lost 4 bases, J lost 1 base, and 12 bases stayed unmatched.

The genes are TRBV4-3 and TRBJ1-6; unclear D gene. Germline V gives CDR1 LGHNA, CDR2 YSLEER. Between the trimmed V and J ends, which lost 1 base and 9 bases, there was a span of 16 bases. The CDR3 spans 16 residues. The CDR3 region has the DNA TGCGCCAGCAGCCAAGTCTCCGGGTCGGGTGCTTCACCCCTCCACTTT. As protein: CASSQVSGSGASPLHF.